The following is a T cell receptor beta chain sequence with its context. This entry belongs to a study of blood T cell repertoires in COVID-19. The CDR3 spans 17 residues. Germline loops: CDR1 LGHNT, CDR2 FRNRAP. V lost 7 bases and J lost 3; bases outside the gene matches: 16. Those enrolled, adults aged roughly 18 to 95 years, came from around 24 US areas. Symptom resolution, clearance, or two negative PCRs marked donors in Cohort 3 as recovered. As handled by the study authors: Cell counts per sample came from amplifying reference gene primers. Clones were read by immunoSEQ multiplex PCR, and TCRdb kept only the in-frame ones, dropping some. Clonal size and the V and J genes are those of that table, whereas D and trimming came from the DNA. Among almost 400,000 clones listed, around nine tenths were seen once.

Sequenced material: PBMCs or T cells enriched from blood (not recorded which). The rearrangement uses TRBV12-5 and TRBJ2-7; 9 bases align to TRBD1. The TCR comes from a woman in her 30s who had recovered from COVID-19. CDR3 amino acids: CASANTDRGLSRYEQYF. The CDR3 nucleotides are TGTGCTAGTGCCAATACGGACAGGGGCCTTTCCCGCTACGAGCAGTACTTC. The full variable domain, rest sourced from reference TRBV12-5 and TRBJ2-7, is DARVTQTPRHKVTEMGQEVTMRCQPILGHNTVFWYRQTMMQGLELLAYFRNRAPLDDSGMPKDRFSAEMPDATLATLKIQPSEPRDSAVYFCASANTDRGLSRYEQYFGPGTRLTVT.